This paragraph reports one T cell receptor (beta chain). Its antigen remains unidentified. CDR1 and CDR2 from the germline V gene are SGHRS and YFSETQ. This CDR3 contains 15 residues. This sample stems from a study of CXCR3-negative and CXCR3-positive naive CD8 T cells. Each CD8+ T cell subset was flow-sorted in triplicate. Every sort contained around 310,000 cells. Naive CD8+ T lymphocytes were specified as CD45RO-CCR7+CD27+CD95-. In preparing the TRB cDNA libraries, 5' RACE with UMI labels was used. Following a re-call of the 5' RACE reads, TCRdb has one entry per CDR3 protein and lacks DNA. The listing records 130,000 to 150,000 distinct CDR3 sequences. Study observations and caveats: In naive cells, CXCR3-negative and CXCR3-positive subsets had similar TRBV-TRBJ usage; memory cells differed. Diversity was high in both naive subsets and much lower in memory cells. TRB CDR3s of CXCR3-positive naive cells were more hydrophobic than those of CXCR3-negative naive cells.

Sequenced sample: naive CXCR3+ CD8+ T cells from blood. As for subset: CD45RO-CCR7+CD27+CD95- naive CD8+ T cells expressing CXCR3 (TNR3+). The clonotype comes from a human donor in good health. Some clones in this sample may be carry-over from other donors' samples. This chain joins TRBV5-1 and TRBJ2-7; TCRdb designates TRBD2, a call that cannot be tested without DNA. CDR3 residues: CASSLVGGKADEQYF.